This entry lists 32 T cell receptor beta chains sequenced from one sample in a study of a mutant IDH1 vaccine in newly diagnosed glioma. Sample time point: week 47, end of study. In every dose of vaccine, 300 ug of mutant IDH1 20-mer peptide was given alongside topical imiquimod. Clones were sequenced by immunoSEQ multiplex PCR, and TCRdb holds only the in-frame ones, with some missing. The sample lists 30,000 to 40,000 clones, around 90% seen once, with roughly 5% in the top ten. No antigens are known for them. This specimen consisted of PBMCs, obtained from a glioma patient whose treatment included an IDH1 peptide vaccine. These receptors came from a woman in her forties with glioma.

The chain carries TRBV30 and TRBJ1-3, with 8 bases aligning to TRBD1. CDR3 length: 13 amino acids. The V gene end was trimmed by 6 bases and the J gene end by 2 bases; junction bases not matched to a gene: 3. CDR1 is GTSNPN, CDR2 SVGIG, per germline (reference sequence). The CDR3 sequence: CACKTGAGNTIYF. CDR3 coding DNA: TGTGCCTGTAAGACAGGGGCTGGAAACACCATATATTTT. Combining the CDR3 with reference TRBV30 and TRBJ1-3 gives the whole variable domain SQTIHQWPATLVQPVGSPLSLECTVEGTSNPNLYWYRQAAGRGLQLLFYSVGIGQISSEVPQNLSASRPQDRQFILSSKKLLLSDSGFYLCACKTGAGNTIYFGEGSWLTVV.

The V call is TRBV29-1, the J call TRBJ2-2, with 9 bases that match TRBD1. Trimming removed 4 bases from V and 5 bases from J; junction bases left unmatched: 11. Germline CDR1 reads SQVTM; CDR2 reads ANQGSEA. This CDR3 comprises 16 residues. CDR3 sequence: CSVAGDGTGITGELFF. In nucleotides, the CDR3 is TGCAGCGTTGCAGGAGATGGGACAGGGATAACCGGGGAGCTGTTTTTT.

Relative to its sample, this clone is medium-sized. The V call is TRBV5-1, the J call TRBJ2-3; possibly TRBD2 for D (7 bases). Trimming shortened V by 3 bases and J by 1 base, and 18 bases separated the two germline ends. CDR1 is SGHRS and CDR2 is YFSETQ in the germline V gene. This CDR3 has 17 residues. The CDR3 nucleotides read TGCGCCAGCAGCTCCGGAGTGGGGGGGGCGCGCACAGATACGCAGTATTTT. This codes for CASSSGVGGARTDTQYF.

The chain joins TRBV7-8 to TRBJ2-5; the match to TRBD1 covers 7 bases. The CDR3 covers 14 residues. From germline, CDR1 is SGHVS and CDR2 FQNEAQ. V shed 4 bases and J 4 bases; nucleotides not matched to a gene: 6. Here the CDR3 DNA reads TGTGCCAGCAGCTGGGGGAACAGGGGAGAGACCCAGTACTTC. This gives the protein CASSWGNRGETQYF.

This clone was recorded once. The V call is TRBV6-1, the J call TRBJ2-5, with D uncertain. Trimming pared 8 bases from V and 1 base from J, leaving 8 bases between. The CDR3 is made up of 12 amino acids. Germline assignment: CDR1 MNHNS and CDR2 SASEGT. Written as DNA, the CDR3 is TGTGCCAGCTTGACCTTCCAAGAGACCCAGTACTTC. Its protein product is CASLTFQETQYF.

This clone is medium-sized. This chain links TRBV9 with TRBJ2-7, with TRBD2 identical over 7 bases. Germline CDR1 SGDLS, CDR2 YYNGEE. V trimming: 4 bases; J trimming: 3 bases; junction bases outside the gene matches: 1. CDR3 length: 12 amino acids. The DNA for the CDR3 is TGTGCCAGCAGCCCGGGGGGCTACGAGCAGTACTTC. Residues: CASSPGGYEQYF.

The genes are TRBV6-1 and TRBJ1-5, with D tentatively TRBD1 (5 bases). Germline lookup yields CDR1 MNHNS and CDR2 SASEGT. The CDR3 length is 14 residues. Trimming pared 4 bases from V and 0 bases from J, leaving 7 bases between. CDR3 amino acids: CASSGQYSNQPQHF. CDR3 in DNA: TGTGCCAGCAGTGGACAGTATAGCAATCAGCCCCAGCATTTT.

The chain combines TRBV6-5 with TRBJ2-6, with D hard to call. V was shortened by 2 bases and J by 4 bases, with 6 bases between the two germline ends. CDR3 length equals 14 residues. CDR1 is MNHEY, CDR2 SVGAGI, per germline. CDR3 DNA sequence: TGTGCCAGCAGTTACGGTAGGGGGGCCAACGTCCTGACTTTC. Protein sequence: CASSYGRGANVLTF.

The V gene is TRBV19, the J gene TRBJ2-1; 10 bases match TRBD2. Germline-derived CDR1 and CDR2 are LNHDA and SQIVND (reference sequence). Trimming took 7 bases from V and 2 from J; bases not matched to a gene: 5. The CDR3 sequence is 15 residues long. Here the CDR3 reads CASTHTSGTYNEQFF. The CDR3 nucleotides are TGTGCCAGTACCCATACTAGCGGGACCTACAATGAGCAGTTCTTC.

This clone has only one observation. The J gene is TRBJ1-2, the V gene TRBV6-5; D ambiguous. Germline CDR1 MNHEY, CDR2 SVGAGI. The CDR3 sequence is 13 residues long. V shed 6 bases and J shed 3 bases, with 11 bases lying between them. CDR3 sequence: CASREHGDYGYTF. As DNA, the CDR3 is TGTGCCAGCAGGGAACACGGGGACTATGGCTACACCTTC.

The CDR3 bases are TGCAGCGTAAGCAGACAGGTGATCACAGATACGCAGTATTTT. Its translation is CSVSRQVITDTQYF. This chain uses TRBV29-1 with TRBJ2-3, with D possibly TRBD1 on 6 matching bases. The CDR3 spans 14 residues. V lost 6 bases, J lost 2 bases, and 15 bases lay in between. CDR1 SQVTM and CDR2 ANQGSEA come from the germline V gene.

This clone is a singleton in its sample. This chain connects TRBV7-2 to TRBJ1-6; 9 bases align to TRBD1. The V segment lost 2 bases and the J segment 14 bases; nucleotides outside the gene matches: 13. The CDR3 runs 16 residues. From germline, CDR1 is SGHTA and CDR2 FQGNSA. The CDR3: CASSLKAGQGPLALHF. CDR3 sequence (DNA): TGTGCCAGCAGCTTAAAGGCGGGACAGGGTCCCCTGGCCCTCCACTTT.

CDR3: CASSQDSGRGGRDTQYF. CDR3 DNA sequence: TGCGCCAGCAGCCAAGATTCGGGACGGGGGGGCCGAGATACGCAGTATTTT. V is TRBV4-1 and J is TRBJ2-3; TRBD2 matches at 8 bases. Looked up from germline, CDR1 is MGHRA and CDR2 is YSYEKL. The V and J ends lost 0 bases and 5 bases, in that order; junction bases with no gene match: 10. CDR3 length: 17 residues.

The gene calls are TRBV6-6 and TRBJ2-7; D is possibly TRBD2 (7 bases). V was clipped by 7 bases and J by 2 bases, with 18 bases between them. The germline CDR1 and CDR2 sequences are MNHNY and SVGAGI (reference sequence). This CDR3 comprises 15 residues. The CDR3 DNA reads TGTGCCAGCATTGAACCGGGGAGGGGGACCTACGAGCAGTACTTC. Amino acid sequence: CASIEPGRGTYEQYF.

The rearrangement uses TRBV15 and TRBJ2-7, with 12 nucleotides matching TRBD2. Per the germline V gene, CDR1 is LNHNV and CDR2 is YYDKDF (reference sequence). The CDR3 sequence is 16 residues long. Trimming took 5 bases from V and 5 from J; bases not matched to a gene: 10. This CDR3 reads CATSARLAGAANEQYF. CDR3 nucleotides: TGTGCCACCAGCGCCAGACTAGCGGGAGCTGCCAACGAGCAGTACTTC.

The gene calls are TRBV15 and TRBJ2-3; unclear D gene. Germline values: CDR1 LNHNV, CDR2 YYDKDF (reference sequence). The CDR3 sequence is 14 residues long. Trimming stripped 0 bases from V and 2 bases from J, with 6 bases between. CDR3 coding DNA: TGTGCCACCAGCAGAGATCTCGTCACAGATACGCAGTATTTT. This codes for CATSRDLVTDTQYF.

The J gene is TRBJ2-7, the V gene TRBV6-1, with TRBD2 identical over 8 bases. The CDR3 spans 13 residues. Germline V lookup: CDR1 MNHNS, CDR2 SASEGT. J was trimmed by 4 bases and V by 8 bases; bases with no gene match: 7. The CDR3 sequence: CASGVAGNYEQYF. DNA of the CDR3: TGTGCCAGCGGGGTAGCGGGAAATTACGAGCAGTACTTC.

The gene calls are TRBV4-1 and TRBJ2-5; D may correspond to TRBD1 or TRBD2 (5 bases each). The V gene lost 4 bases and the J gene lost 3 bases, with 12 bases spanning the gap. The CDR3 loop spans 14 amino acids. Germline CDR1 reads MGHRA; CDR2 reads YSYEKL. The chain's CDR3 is CASSRDLQEETQYF. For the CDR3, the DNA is TGCGCCAGCAGCCGGGACCTACAGGAAGAGACCCAGTACTTC.

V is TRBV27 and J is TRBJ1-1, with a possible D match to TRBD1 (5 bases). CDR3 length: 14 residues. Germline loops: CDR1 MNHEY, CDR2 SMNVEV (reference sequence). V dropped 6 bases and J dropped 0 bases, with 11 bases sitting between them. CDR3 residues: CASRGVTVNTEAFF. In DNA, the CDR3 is TGTGCCAGCAGGGGGGTGACAGTGAACACTGAAGCTTTCTTT.

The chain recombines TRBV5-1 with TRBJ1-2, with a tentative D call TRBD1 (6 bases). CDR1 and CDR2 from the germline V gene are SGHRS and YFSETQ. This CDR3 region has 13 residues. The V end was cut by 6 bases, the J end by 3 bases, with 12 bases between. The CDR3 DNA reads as TGCGCCAGCACCAAAGGGGGAGACTATGGCTACACCTTC. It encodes CASTKGGDYGYTF. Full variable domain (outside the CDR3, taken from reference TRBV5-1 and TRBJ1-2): KAGVTQTPRYLIKTRGQQVTLSCSPISGHRSVSWYQQTPGQGLQFLFEYFSETQRNKGNFPGRFSGRQFSNSRSEMNVSTLELGDSALYLCASTKGGDYGYTFGSGTRLTVV.

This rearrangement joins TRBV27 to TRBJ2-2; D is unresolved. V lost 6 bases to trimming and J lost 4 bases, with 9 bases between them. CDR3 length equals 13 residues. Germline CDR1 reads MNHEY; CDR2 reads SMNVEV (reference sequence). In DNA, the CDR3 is TGTGCCAGCAGCCTAGGGTTCACCGGGGAGCTGTTTTTT. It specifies CASSLGFTGELFF.

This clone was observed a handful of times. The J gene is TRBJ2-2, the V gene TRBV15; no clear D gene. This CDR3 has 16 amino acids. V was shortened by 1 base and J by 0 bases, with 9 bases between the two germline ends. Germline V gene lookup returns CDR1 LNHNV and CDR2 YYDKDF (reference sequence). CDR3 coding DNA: TGTGCCACCAGCAGAGCCGTGTCCACGAACACCGGGGAGCTGTTTTTT. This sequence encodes CATSRAVSTNTGELFF.

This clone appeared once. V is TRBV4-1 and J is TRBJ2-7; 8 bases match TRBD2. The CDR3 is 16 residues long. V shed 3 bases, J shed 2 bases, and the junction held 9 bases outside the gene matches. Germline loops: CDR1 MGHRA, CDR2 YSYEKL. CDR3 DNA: TGCGCCAGCAGCCAGGGGCCGGGGGGGTCGACCTACGAGCAGTACTTC. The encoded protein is CASSQGPGGSTYEQYF.

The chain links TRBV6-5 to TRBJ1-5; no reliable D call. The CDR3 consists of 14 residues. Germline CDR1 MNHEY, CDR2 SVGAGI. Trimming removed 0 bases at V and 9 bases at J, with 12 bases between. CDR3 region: CASSYSSAIRPQHF. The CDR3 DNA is TGTGCCAGCAGTTACTCGTCAGCAATCAGGCCCCAGCATTTT.

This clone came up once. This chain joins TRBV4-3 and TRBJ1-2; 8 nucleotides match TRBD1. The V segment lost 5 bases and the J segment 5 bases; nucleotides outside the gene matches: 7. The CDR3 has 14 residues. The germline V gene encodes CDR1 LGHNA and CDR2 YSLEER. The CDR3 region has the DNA TGCGCCAGCAGCAACCGACAGGGGCCGTATGGCTACACCTTC. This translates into CASSNRQGPYGYTF.

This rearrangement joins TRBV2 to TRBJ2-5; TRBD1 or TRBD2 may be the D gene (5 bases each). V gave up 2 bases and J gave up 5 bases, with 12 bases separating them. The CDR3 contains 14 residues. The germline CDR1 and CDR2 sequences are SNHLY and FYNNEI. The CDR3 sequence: CASSESTGGETQYF. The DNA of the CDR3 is TGTGCCAGCAGTGAATCCACAGGCGGGGAGACCCAGTACTTC.

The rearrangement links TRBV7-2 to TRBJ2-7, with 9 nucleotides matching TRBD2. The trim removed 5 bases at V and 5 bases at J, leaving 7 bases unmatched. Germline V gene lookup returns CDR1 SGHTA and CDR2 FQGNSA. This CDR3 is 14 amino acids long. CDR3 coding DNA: TGTGCCAGCAGCACCGGGACTAGCTCTCACGAGCAGTACTTC. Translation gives CASSTGTSSHEQYF.

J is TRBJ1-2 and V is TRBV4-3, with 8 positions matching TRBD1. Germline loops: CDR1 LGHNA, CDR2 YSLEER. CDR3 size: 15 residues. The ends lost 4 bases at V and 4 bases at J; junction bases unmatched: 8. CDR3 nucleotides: TGCGCCAGCAGCCTCGGGACAGGATCGCGCTATGGCTACACCTTC. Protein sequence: CASSLGTGSRYGYTF.

CDR3 nucleotide sequence: TGTGCCAGCAAACTAGGGGGTTCTGAAGCTTTCTTT. Residues: CASKLGGSEAFF. J is TRBJ1-1 and V is TRBV27, with D possibly being TRBD1 (6 bases). Germline V gene sequence: CDR1 MNHEY, CDR2 SMNVEV (reference sequence). Deletions cut 7 bases from V and 6 bases from J, with 12 bases between. This CDR3 has 12 residues.

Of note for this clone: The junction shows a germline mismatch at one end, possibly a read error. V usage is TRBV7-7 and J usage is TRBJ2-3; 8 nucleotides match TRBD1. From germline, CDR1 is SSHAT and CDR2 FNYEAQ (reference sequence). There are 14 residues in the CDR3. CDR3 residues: CASSLNRGADTQYF. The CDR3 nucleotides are TGTGCTAGCAGCCTTAACAGGGGGGCAGATACGCAGTATTTT.

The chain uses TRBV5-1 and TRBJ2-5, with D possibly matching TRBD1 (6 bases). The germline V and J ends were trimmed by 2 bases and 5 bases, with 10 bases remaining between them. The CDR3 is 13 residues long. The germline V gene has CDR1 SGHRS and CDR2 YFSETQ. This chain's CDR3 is CASSFGGGETQYF. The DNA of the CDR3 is TGCGCCAGCAGCTTTGGGGGCGGGGAGACCCAGTACTTC.

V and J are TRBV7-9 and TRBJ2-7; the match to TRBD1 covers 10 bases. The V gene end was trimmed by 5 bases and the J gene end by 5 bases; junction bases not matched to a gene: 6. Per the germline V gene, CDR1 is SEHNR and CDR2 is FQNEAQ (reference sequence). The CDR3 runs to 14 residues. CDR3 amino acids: CASSPTGGSDEQYF. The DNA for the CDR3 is TGTGCCAGCAGCCCGACAGGGGGCAGCGACGAGCAGTACTTC.